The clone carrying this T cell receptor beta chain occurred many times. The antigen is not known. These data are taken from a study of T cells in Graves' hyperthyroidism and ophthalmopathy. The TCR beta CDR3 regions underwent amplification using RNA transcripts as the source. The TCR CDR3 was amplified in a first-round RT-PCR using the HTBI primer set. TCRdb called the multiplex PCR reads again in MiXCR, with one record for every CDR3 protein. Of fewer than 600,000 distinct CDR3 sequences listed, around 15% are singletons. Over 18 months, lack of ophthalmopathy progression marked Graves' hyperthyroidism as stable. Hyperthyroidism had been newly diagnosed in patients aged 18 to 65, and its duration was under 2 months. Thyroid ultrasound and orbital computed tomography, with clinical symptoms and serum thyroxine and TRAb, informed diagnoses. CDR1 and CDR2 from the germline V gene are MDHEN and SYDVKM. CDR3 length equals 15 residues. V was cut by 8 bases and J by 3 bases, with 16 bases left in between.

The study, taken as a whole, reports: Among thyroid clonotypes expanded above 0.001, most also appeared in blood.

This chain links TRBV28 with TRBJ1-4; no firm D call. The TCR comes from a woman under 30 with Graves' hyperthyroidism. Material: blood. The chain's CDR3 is CASVTERWANEKLFF. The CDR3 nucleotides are TGTGCCAGCGTAACCGAGCGGTGGGCTAATGAAAAACTGTTTTTT.